Each of the 10 T cell receptor beta chains below was sequenced from the same sample in a study of blood T cell repertoires in COVID-19. Clones were sequenced by immunoSEQ multiplex PCR, and TCRdb holds only the in-frame ones, with some missing. The repertoire includes under 200,000 clones, around four fifths of them detected once, and roughly 15% sits in the top ten. The sample comprised peripheral blood. Source of these receptors: a woman in her seventies with COVID-19, enrolled during active disease.

The chain employs TRBV29-1 and TRBJ1-2; D not certain. This CDR3 region has 15 residues. Germline CDR1 and CDR2: SQVTM and ANQGSEA. The V gene lost 4 bases and the J gene lost 8 bases, with 23 bases spanning the gap. CDR3 protein: CSVATSRSWATGYTF. The CDR3 DNA reads TGCAGCGTTGCTACCAGTCGCTCATGGGCAACCGGCTACACCTTC.

The chain uses TRBV2 and TRBJ1-3; TRBD1 matches 9 bases. Germline V gene lookup returns CDR1 SNHLY and CDR2 FYNNEI. J gave up 1 base and V 7 bases, and 8 bases lay outside the gene matches. The CDR3 is 16 residues long. This CDR3 is CASTLGGTGSGNTIYF. DNA of the CDR3: TGTGCCAGCACCCTAGGCGGGACAGGGTCTGGAAACACCATATATTTT.

The chain has TRBV19 and TRBJ2-6; no clear D gene. Germline V gene lookup returns CDR1 LNHDA and CDR2 SQIVND (reference sequence). V dropped 5 bases and J dropped 4 bases, with 6 bases sitting between them. The CDR3 has 13 residues. The CDR3 is CASSPPGANVLTF. DNA for the CDR3: TGTGCCAGTAGTCCCCCGGGGGCCAACGTCCTGACTTTC.

The sample holds one count of this clone. The chain recombines TRBV24-1 with TRBJ1-2; 7 nucleotides align to TRBD1. Germline lookup yields CDR1 KGHDR and CDR2 SFDVKD. This CDR3 comprises 16 residues. After removal of 5 bases from V and 1 base from J, the junction contained 9 bases not matched to a gene. Here the CDR3 reads CATSGPQGDLNYGYTF. DNA for the CDR3: TGTGCCACCAGTGGTCCCCAGGGGGACCTTAACTATGGCTACACCTTC.

The chain couples TRBV3-1 (or the pseudogene TRBV3-2) to TRBJ2-1, with D possibly being TRBD2 (6 bases). CDR3 length: 14 residues. Germline lookup yields CDR1 LGHDT and CDR2 YNNKEL (reference sequence). The V and J ends lost 2 bases and 8 bases respectively, with 13 bases between them. Here the CDR3 DNA reads TGTGCCAGCAGCCAACTACGGCGGGACGATGAGCAGTTCTTC. Its translation is CASSQLRRDDEQFF.

On this clone itself: An end of the junction differs from the germline gene, which may be a read error. This chain links TRBV15 with TRBJ1-1; no firm D call. Per germline, CDR1 LNHNV and CDR2 YYDKDF (reference sequence). CDR3 length: 13 amino acids. The CDR3 DNA is TGTGCCACCAGCAGTAGATTAGAGACTGAGGCTTTCTTT. This translates into CATSSRLETEAFF.

The V call is TRBV11-2, the J call TRBJ1-3; 9 bases align to TRBD1. The CDR3 sequence is 18 residues long. V dropped 2 bases and J dropped 4; count of bases not matched to a gene: 12. Germline V gene data show CDR1 as SGHAT and CDR2 as FQNNGV. As DNA, the CDR3 is TGTGCCAGCAGCTTATCGCACACGGGACAGGGCGAGGGAAACACCATATATTTT. Protein sequence: CASSLSHTGQGEGNTIYF.

The genes are TRBV5-1 and TRBJ2-3; 12 nucleotides match TRBD2. Germline CDR1 reads SGHRS; CDR2 reads YFSETQ. The CDR3 consists of 18 residues. Trimming removed 4 bases from V and 2 bases from J; junction bases left unmatched: 11. The CDR3 here is CASSRGTSGRLITDTQYF. In nucleotides, the CDR3 is TGCGCCAGCAGCCGAGGGACTAGCGGGCGCCTTATCACAGATACGCAGTATTTT.

Comment on this clone: Sequence at one end of the junction differs from germline and may be a read error. The chain uses TRBV20-1 and TRBJ2-4, with 7 bases matching TRBD1. Germline CDR1 DFQATT, CDR2 SNEGSKA (reference sequence). This CDR3 has 11 residues. CDR3 sequence (DNA): TGCAGTGCTAGCAGGGACAGCCCTTCCGAATTC. This gives the protein CSASRDSPSEF.

This clone was seen a single time. The genes are TRBV19 and TRBJ2-3, with 7 bases that match TRBD2. The V and J ends lost 3 bases and 2 bases, in that order; junction bases with no gene match: 5. This CDR3 comprises 15 residues. The germline V gene encodes CDR1 LNHDA and CDR2 SQIVND (reference sequence). The CDR3, as DNA: TGTGCCAGTAGTATTGCGGGGGTATCCACAGATACGCAGTATTTT. It specifies CASSIAGVSTDTQYF.